This T cell receptor (beta chain) was retrieved from a study of T-cell memory formation after mild COVID-19. Regarding the study as a whole: Pre-infection memory already had some responding clones, implying cross-reactive memory joined.

Comment on this clonotype: The antigen is unknown.

With constant-segment primers, 5'RACE yielded cDNA libraries of TCR alpha and TCR beta that carried sample barcodes and UMIs. TCRdb analysed the 5' RACE reads with MiXCR anew, one entry per CDR3 protein. In the table there are roughly 130,000 distinct CDR3 sequences, 5% to 6.5% of which are singletons. The V gene lost 4 bases and the J gene lost 8 bases, with 21 bases spanning the gap. Germline CDR1 reads SEHNR; CDR2 reads FQNEAQ (reference sequence). The CDR3 extends over 16 amino acids. The source material was PBMCs or a T cell subset sorted from them (not recorded which). The sequence derives from an adult woman who had mild COVID-19 (a few samples of this study predate the infection). Cell type and time point are not known. The chain links TRBV7-9 to TRBJ2-1, with D possibly TRBD1 on 6 matching bases. In DNA, the CDR3 is TGTGCCAGCAGCTATTTAGGGGAACAGGGCAATGATGAGCAGTTCTTC. Protein sequence: CASSYLGEQGNDEQFF.